Following are 2 T cell receptor beta chains from one sample sequenced in a study of T-cell memory formation after mild COVID-19. TCRdb used MiXCR to reprocess the 5' RACE reads, holding one entry per CDR3 protein. The sample records approximately 240,000 distinct CDR3 sequences, about a sixth being singletons. Sequencing was done on a sample of PBMCs or a T cell subset sorted from them (not recorded which). Receptor source: a man aged 18 to 30 who had mild COVID-19 (a few samples of this study predate the infection). Cell type and time point are not known.

The chain carries TRBV5-6 and TRBJ2-5; TRBD1 agrees at 7 bases. Unmatched junction bases numbered 11, after V lost 3 bases and J lost 0 bases. The CDR3 is 17 residues long. The germline V gene has CDR1 SGHDT and CDR2 YYEEEE. CDR3 loop: CASSSVRQGEYQETQYF. The CDR3 region has the DNA TGTGCCAGCAGCTCCGTACGACAGGGCGAGTACCAAGAGACCCAGTACTTC.

The V gene is TRBV6-6, the J gene TRBJ2-1, with TRBD1 identical over 7 bases. CDR1 and CDR2 (germline): MNHNY, SVGAGI (reference sequence). The CDR3 runs 14 residues. The trim removed 2 bases at V and 9 bases at J, leaving 7 bases unmatched. The CDR3 reads CASSYVTGETEQFF. CDR3 nucleotides: TGTGCCAGCAGTTACGTAACAGGGGAGACTGAGCAGTTCTTC.